The entry that follows covers one T cell receptor beta chain sequence. The CDR3 runs to 14 residues. CDR1 is MGHRA, CDR2 YSYEKL, per germline. V was trimmed by 0 bases and J by 3 bases, leaving 9 bases between them. These data belong to a study of blood T cell repertoires in COVID-19. Study-level information: Samples came from the United States, Italy and Spain, spanning acute and convalescent COVID-19.

Original methodology: Amplification from reference gene primers served as the basis for estimated nucleated cell counts. Sequencing used immunoSEQ multiplex PCR; TCRdb keeps in-frame clones, though not all of them. V and J calls and clone size are as listed in that table; D and trimming were resolved from the DNA. The data hold fewer than 250,000 clones, with just under 85% observed a single time. Sequencing was performed on peripheral blood. The receptor comes from a woman aged 60-70 years with active or convalescent COVID-19. The J gene is TRBJ2-7, the V gene TRBV4-1, with a weak D call TRBD2 (5 bases). CDR3 amino acids: CASSQDLGGYEQYF. In nucleotides, the CDR3 is TGCGCCAGCAGCCAAGATCTTGGAGGCTACGAGCAGTACTTC.